The source of this T cell receptor (beta chain) is a study of prognosis after radiotherapy for stage I lung cancer listed by TCRdb under 2021. About the full investigation: Between April 2018 and early 2019, fewer than 20 patients with stage I NSCLC were enrolled in Nanjing, China. Newly diagnosed primary stage I lung tumors were present in about 15 patients, and oligometastatic NSCLC after surgical resection of the primary tumor was present in several patients. Every patient was regarded as medically inoperable, because of comorbidities in about twelve cases and refusal of surgery in several cases. Ages in the cohort of around 14 men and about six women ranged from about 50 to 85 years, with a median of 74. Tumor histology was squamous cell carcinoma in about 7 patients and adenocarcinoma in some 12. Using image-guided IMRT or VMAT, SBRT was delivered in 3 to 5 fractions at a biologically effective dose of at least 100 Gy. No patient received concurrent therapy alongside SBRT. Distant metastases were developed by four of the 19 patients after SBRT, at a median of roughly 7 months, whereas no significant progression was observed in the other 15 patients. The study profiled peripheral blood TCR beta repertoires from stage I NSCLC patients before and after stereotactic body radiotherapy and related them to distant failure. For each of the roughly 19 patients, one blood sample was taken before SBRT and one after, so the study sequenced some 40 samples in total. Results the study describes overall, beyond this receptor: Tumor specificity of expanded TCR clones was not determined. Post-SBRT Shannon entropy and its change from baseline were lower in patients who developed distant metastases; baseline Shannon entropy was not associated with metastases. After SBRT, the count of unique TCR clones dropped from a median of roughly 10,000 beforehand to 6,500 to 7,500 afterward (Wilcoxon paired P=0.011). Differences by metastasis status were reportedly seen in TRBV and TRBJ usage frequencies, involving two V genes at baseline and, after SBRT, under 10 V genes and two J genes. The study was limited by its small cohort and short follow-up, and the findings require independent validation. All reported P values were unadjusted for multiple comparisons.

From the cysteine through the phenylalanine, the CDR3 covers 11 amino acids. Of the read, only the CDR3 DNA is kept; its 33 bases are in frame from base 1. The junction shows trimming of 2 bases on V and 12 bases on J, plus 11 bases between the germline ends. CDR1 is given as GTSNPN and CDR2 as SVGIG, both from the germline V gene (reference sequence). This clonotype was observed at least ten times. Its antigen is currently not known. Base-call qualities are not available, and no considerably larger clone is one nucleotide away. Two rounds of multiplex PCR on genomic DNA were used to amplify the TCR beta CDR3 region. The first PCR round used primers specific to each TRBV and TRBJ gene, and the primer sequences were filed in Chinese patent CN105087789A. The second PCR round used universal primers. The Roche High Pure PCR Template Preparation Kit was used to extract genomic DNA from frozen PBMCs. Libraries were sequenced paired-end with 151 bp reads on an Illumina HiSeq 3000. Per the source publication's procedure: Raw reads lacking the multiplex PCR primer sequences were removed with CutAdapt. High-quality paired reads were merged into contigs with PEAR. TRB V, D and J gene segments were assigned to each contig with MiXCR by alignment to reference sequences. To remove sequencing errors, CDR3 sequences were clustered according to base quality and sequence similarity. Diversity was measured as Shannon entropy normalized by the natural log of productive TCR sequence number. Clonality was computed as one minus the ratio of Shannon entropy to the natural log of the number of unique clonotypes. Using the Youden index from ROC curves, the researchers picked the repertoire-metric cut-offs for progression-free survival, and all analyses were carried out in R 3.5.3. TCRdb reanalyzed the raw reads on its own, using fastp at Q25 for trimming and MiXCR for clone calling, and kept in-frame beta chains. A single entry per CDR3 protein holds the most common genes and DNA from its merged rows. The authors' filters were not applied to this entry. The sample table records tens of thousands of distinct CDR3 sequences; more than 25% of these occur just once. The top ten hold 7.5% of the sample.

No patient had a history of other malignancies or prior chemotherapy or radiotherapy, and all had node-negative disease on CT and PET/CT. At each of two time points, approximately 5.9 milliliters of peripheral venous blood were collected into EDTA tubes. PBMCs were isolated by Ficoll-Paque Plus density-gradient centrifugation. Right after collection, samples were placed at -80 degrees C and kept there until analysis. The clonotype originates from a donor over 45 with non-small cell lung cancer. The starting material was PBMCs, obtained before or after stereotactic body radiation therapy (not recorded which). The rearrangement combines TRBV30 with TRBJ2-1; tentative D gene TRBD2, with 6 bases matching. The CDR3 region has the sequence CAWSNTGGQFF. The nucleotide sequence is given as TGTGCCTGGAGTAACACCGGGGGGCAGTTCTTC.